These 17 T cell receptor beta chains originate from one sample sequenced in a study of blood T cell repertoires in COVID-19. Libraries were prepared by immunoSEQ multiplex PCR; TCRdb keeps only in-frame clonotypes and omits some of them. The sample yields some 300,000 clones, roughly 87% seen once. Input material: PBMCs or T cells enriched from blood (not recorded which). These receptors were taken from a woman aged 25 to 45 who had recovered from COVID-19.

The chain uses TRBV5-4 and TRBJ2-3; TRBD2 matches 16 bases. Germline V gene data show CDR1 as SGHNT and CDR2 as YYREEE (reference sequence). The CDR3 sequence is 19 residues long. The trim removed 0 bases at V and 4 bases at J, leaving 8 bases unmatched. CDR3 residues: CASSLDSGTSGGASDTQYF. In DNA, the CDR3 is TGTGCCAGCAGCTTGGACTCCGGGACTAGCGGGGGGGCCTCAGATACGCAGTATTTT.

The rearrangement uses TRBV30 and TRBJ2-7, with 8 positions matching TRBD2. Near its end, the DNA agrees better with TRBJ2-5, so the J call may be wrong. CDR1 and CDR2 (germline): GTSNPN, SVGIG (reference sequence). The CDR3 has 13 amino acids. CDR3 sequence: CAWSRGGRETQYF. The CDR3 DNA sequence: TGTGCCTGGAGTCGGGGGGGGCGGGAGACCCAGTACTTC.

V is TRBV7-8 and J is TRBJ1-4; 9 positions match TRBD1. The CDR3 spans 17 residues. Germline V gene data show CDR1 as SGHVS and CDR2 as FQNEAQ. Trimming at V came to 5 bases and at J to 5 bases, leaving 12 bases not matched to a gene. CDR3 sequence reads: CASSKTGGMGKNEKLFF. The CDR3 bases are TGTGCCAGCAGCAAAACAGGGGGCATGGGCAAAAATGAAAAACTGTTTTTT.

The chain uses TRBV2 and TRBJ2-7; perhaps TRBD1 as D (6 bases). Trimming pared 6 bases from V and 3 bases from J, leaving 15 bases between. Germline V gene lookup returns CDR1 SNHLY and CDR2 FYNNEI. The CDR3 length is 14 residues. CDR3 loop: CASRNGTPYYEQYF. For the CDR3, the DNA is TGTGCCAGCAGGAACGGGACACCCTACTACGAGCAGTACTTC. Full variable domain (rest looked up from reference TRBV2 and TRBJ2-7): EPEVTQTPSHQVTQMGQEVILRCVPISNHLYFYWYRQILGQKVEFLVSFYNNEISEKSEIFDDQFSVERPDGSNFTLKIRSTKLEDSAMYFCASRNGTPYYEQYFGPGTRLTVT.

This clone is a singleton in its sample. The rearrangement uses TRBV9 and TRBJ1-3; 9 bases map to TRBD1. The length of the CDR3 is 17 residues. The germline gives CDR1 SGDLS, CDR2 YYNGEE. The V segment lost 3 bases and the J segment 0 bases; nucleotides outside the gene matches: 7. In DNA form, the CDR3 reads TGTGCCAGCAGCGGTCGACAGGGGGTCCGCTCTGGAAACACCATATATTTT. Its protein product is CASSGRQGVRSGNTIYF.

V usage is TRBV19 and J usage is TRBJ1-1; the D is unclear. Germline V gene sequence: CDR1 LNHDA, CDR2 SQIVND (reference sequence). The CDR3 is 16 amino acids. Trimming left V 6 bases short and J 0 bases short, with 17 bases between. CDR3 loop: CASSPGDSRVNTEAFF. In DNA form, the CDR3 reads TGTGCCAGTAGCCCCGGAGACTCGCGGGTGAACACTGAAGCTTTCTTT.

The chain joins TRBV2 to TRBJ1-5, with 7 nucleotides matching TRBD1. The CDR3 has 14 amino acids. Unmatched junction bases numbered 7, after V lost 6 bases and J lost 5 bases. Per the germline V gene, CDR1 is SNHLY and CDR2 is FYNNEI. This CDR3 reads CASREGQLDQPQHF. The DNA for the CDR3 is TGTGCCAGCAGAGAGGGACAGCTCGATCAGCCCCAGCATTTT.

In this sample, this clone turned up once. The chain has TRBV19 and TRBJ1-1, with 7 bases lining up with TRBD1. Germline V lookup: CDR1 LNHDA, CDR2 SQIVND (reference sequence). The trim removed 5 bases at V and 6 bases at J, leaving 12 bases unmatched. The CDR3 is 15 amino acids. The CDR3 spells CASSYKPQGVAEAFF. CDR3 coding DNA: TGTGCCAGTAGTTACAAACCTCAGGGGGTAGCTGAAGCTTTCTTT. Complete variable domain (other parts from reference TRBV19 and TRBJ1-1): DGGITQSPKYLFRKEGQNVTLSCEQNLNHDAMYWYRQDPGQGLRLIYYSQIVNDFQKGDIAEGYSVSREKKESFPLTVTSAQKNPTAFYLCASSYKPQGVAEAFFGQGTRLTVV.

J is TRBJ1-6 and V is TRBV6-5; D possibly corresponds to TRBD1 (6 bases). CDR1 and CDR2 from the germline V gene are MNHEY and SVGAGI. Deletions cut 4 bases from V and 7 bases from J, with 14 bases between. The length of the CDR3 is 15 residues. The CDR3 loop reads CASSSHGQMNSPLHF. CDR3 in DNA: TGTGCCAGCAGTTCCCACGGACAGATGAATTCACCCCTCCACTTT.

This chain joins TRBV28 and TRBJ2-3; 7 positions agree with TRBD2. Germline-derived CDR1 and CDR2 are MDHEN and SYDVKM. The V gene end was trimmed by 2 bases and the J gene end by 2 bases; junction bases not matched to a gene: 4. The CDR3 covers 15 residues. The CDR3 is CASSLRGGDTDTQYF. Written as DNA, the CDR3 is TGTGCCAGCAGTTTACGCGGGGGTGACACAGATACGCAGTATTTT. Full variable domain (missing parts from reference TRBV28 and TRBJ2-3): DVKVTQSSRYLVKRTGEKVFLECVQDMDHENMFWYRQDPGLGLRLIYFSYDVKMKEKGDIPEGYSVSREKKERFSLILESASTNQTSMYLCASSLRGGDTDTQYFGPGTRLTVL.

The rearrangement uses TRBV15 and TRBJ1-1; TRBD1 might be the D (6 bases). This CDR3 is built from 16 residues. Germline V gives CDR1 LNHNV, CDR2 YYDKDF (reference sequence). The V and J ends lost 5 bases and 1 base respectively, with 17 bases between them. Here the CDR3 reads CATSPSPGHRNTEAFF. In nucleotides, the CDR3 is TGTGCCACCAGCCCCAGTCCGGGACACCGGAACACTGAAGCTTTCTTT.

This clone appeared a few times. The gene calls are TRBV5-1 and TRBJ1-2; a possible D gene is TRBD1 (5 bases). This CDR3 region has 15 residues. Trimming cost V 4 bases and J 3 bases, with 16 bases left between them. Germline V CDR1 and CDR2: SGHRS, YFSETQ. The CDR3, as DNA: TGCGCCAGCAGCGGGAACAGGTTTTTGGACTATGGCTACACCTTC. Translating gives CASSGNRFLDYGYTF.

The chain has TRBV10-3 and TRBJ1-5; D uncertain. Germline-derived CDR1 and CDR2 are ENHRY and SYGVKD. The V and J ends lost 2 bases and 5 bases respectively, with 4 bases between them. The CDR3 consists of 12 residues. CDR3 DNA: TGTGCCATCAGTGAGCCGGATCAGCCCCAGCATTTT. It translates to CAISEPDQPQHF.

The count of this clone is one. The chain is built from TRBV7-8 and TRBJ1-3; 9 positions match TRBD1. The CDR3 contains 16 residues. Germline trimming cut 4 bases from V and 4 bases from J; bases unmatched to any gene: 8. Germline-derived CDR1 and CDR2 are SGHVS and FQNEAQ. The CDR3 region has the DNA TGTGCCAGCAGCTCCGGGGGACAGGGTGTCGGAAACACCATATATTTT. This codes for CASSSGGQGVGNTIYF.

The genes are TRBV7-9 and TRBJ1-1; 7 nucleotides align to TRBD1. V was clipped by 4 bases and J by 1 base; unmatched bases: 9. The CDR3 has 16 residues. The germline CDR1 and CDR2 sequences are SEHNR and FQNEAQ (reference sequence). CDR3 in amino acids: CASSSDRVLGNTEAFF. The CDR3 nucleotides read TGTGCCAGCAGCTCCGACAGGGTATTGGGGAACACTGAAGCTTTCTTT. The full variable domain, completed using reference TRBV7-9 and TRBJ1-1, is DTGVSQNPRHKITKRGQNVTFRCDPISEHNRLYWYRQTLGQGPEFLTYFQNEAQLEKSRLLSDRFSAERPKGSFSTLEIQRTEQGDSAMYLCASSSDRVLGNTEAFFGQGTRLTVV.

V is TRBV14 and J is TRBJ1-1, with TRBD1 matching over 9 bases. The ends lost 4 bases at V and 0 bases at J; junction bases unmatched: 6. The CDR3 runs 16 residues. Germline CDR1 and CDR2: SGHDN and FVKESK. The DNA of the CDR3 is TGTGCCAGCAGCCTCCGGGACAGGGCAATGAACACTGAAGCTTTCTTT. This codes for CASSLRDRAMNTEAFF.

CDR3 sequence reads: CASGGGYGELFF. The CDR3, as DNA: TGTGCCAGCGGGGGGGGCTACGGGGAGCTGTTTTTT. The chain has TRBV28 and TRBJ2-2, with TRBD2 as a possible D gene (7 bases). Germline V CDR1 and CDR2: MDHEN, SYDVKM. Trimming took 8 bases from V and 7 from J, leaving 11 bases between them. This CDR3 is built from 12 residues.